This entry describes one TCR beta chain. Its antigen is as yet unknown. Researchers reported that TCR beta cDNA libraries carried unique molecular identifiers. TCRdb used MiXCR to reprocess the PCR reads, holding one entry per CDR3 protein. In the table there are 750,000 to 950,000 distinct CDR3 sequences, just over 45% of which are singletons. V was clipped by 0 bases and J by 9 bases, with 6 bases between them. This CDR3 has 12 amino acids. Germline V CDR1 and CDR2: MDHEN, SYDVKM. This record belongs to a study of post-analysis software for immune sequencing data. About the study: The courses of disease that were included comprised relapsing-remitting, secondary progressive and progressive-relapsing multiple sclerosis.

Study results and caveats: Patients had higher frequencies than controls of about five TRBV segments, including TRBV5-6, TRBV5-1 and TRBV20-1.

This receptor was obtained from a girl aged 10 to 17 with multiple sclerosis. Input material: blood. The V gene is TRBV28, the J gene TRBJ2-1; no clear D. In DNA form, the CDR3 reads TGTGCCAGCAGTTTATGGGACGGTGAGCAGTTCTTC. The encoded protein is CASSLWDGEQFF.